These 25 T cell receptor beta chains came from one sample sequenced in a study of identical twins. TCRdb fed the 5' RACE reads into MiXCR, producing one record per CDR3 protein. The sample yields hundreds of thousands of distinct CDR3 sequences, 18% seen once. This sample was also put to use in a study of T cells expressing NK-cell markers.

The material sequenced was PBMCs. The receptors derive from a woman between 18 and 29 years old in good health.

This clonotype has more than one count but fewer than ten. V and J are TRBV12-3 or TRBV12-4 and TRBJ2-5, with TRBD1 matching over 9 bases. The CDR3 is made up of 15 amino acids. The V and J ends lost 4 bases and 2 bases, in that order; junction bases with no gene match: 5. CDR3: CASSSGTGPQETQYF. In DNA, the CDR3 is TGTGCCAGCAGTTCCGGGACAGGGCCTCAAGAGACCCAGTACTTC.

This CDR3 is CASSSQGMAFGDTQYF. As DNA, the CDR3 is TGCGCCAGCAGCTCCCAGGGGATGGCGTTCGGAGATACGCAGTATTTT. This chain uses TRBV5-1 with TRBJ2-3, with D perhaps TRBD1 (6 bases). The CDR3 runs 16 residues. Deletions cut 3 bases from V and 5 bases from J, with 19 bases between. In germline, CDR1 is SGHRS, CDR2 YFSETQ. Combining the CDR3 with reference TRBV5-1 and TRBJ2-3 gives the whole variable domain KAGVTQTPRYLIKTRGQQVTLSCSPISGHRSVSWYQQTPGQGLQFLFEYFSETQRNKGNFPGRFSGRQFSNSRSEMNVSTLELGDSALYLCASSSQGMAFGDTQYFGPGTRLTVL.

The gene calls are TRBV20-1 and TRBJ1-4, with 7 bases lining up with TRBD1. The J segment lost 2 bases and the V segment lost 3 bases, leaving 9 bases of the junction unmatched. This CDR3 contains 16 residues. Germline V CDR1 and CDR2: DFQATT, SNEGSKA (reference sequence). The CDR3 DNA sequence: TGCAGTGCTAGCAGCAGGACAGGCGCGACTAATGAAAAACTGTTTTTT. The encoded protein is CSASSRTGATNEKLFF.

Only a few counts were recorded for this clonotype. CDR3 bases: TGCGCCAGCAGCTCTAGCGGGGGGGCAGGTGATACGCAGTATTTT. Translating it yields CASSSSGGAGDTQYF. V and J are TRBV5-1 and TRBJ2-3, with 12 bases fitting TRBD2. CDR1 and CDR2 (germline): SGHRS, YFSETQ. The CDR3 extends over 15 amino acids. After removal of 3 bases from V and 6 bases from J, the junction contained 5 bases not matched to a gene.

The sample holds many counts of this clonotype. The chain combines TRBV20-1 with TRBJ2-1, with D unclear. Between the trimmed V and J ends, which lost 6 bases and 3 bases, there was a span of 15 bases. The V gene's germline CDR1 is DFQATT and CDR2 SNEGSKA (reference sequence). The CDR3 consists of 14 residues. CDR3 bases: TGCAGTGCCACACCAGACTTCCTCTACAATGAGCAGTTCTTC. The encoded protein is CSATPDFLYNEQFF.

The gene calls are TRBV5-1 and TRBJ2-1; maybe TRBD1 (5 bases). Germline V lookup: CDR1 SGHRS, CDR2 YFSETQ. The CDR3 is 14 residues long. Trimming left V 3 bases short and J 6 bases short, with 13 bases between. The CDR3 bases are TGCGCCAGCAGCTGGACACGGGCGATCAATGAGCAGTTCTTC. Amino acids: CASSWTRAINEQFF.

This clonotype showed up just a few times. The V gene is TRBV6-1, the J gene TRBJ1-2, with D perhaps TRBD1 (5 bases). V was cut by 8 bases and J by 7 bases, with 23 bases left in between. Germline CDR1 MNHNS, CDR2 SASEGT. CDR3 length: 15 amino acids. CDR3 protein: CASSTPGGGLSGYTF. The CDR3 region has the DNA TGTGCCAGCTCAACCCCGGGCGGGGGACTGAGTGGCTACACCTTC.

This clonotype was counted between two and nine times. This rearrangement joins TRBV27 to TRBJ2-5, with no clear D. The CDR3 extends over 15 amino acids. The V and J ends lost 4 bases and 5 bases respectively, with 17 bases between them. Germline CDR1 is MNHEY and CDR2 is SMNVEV (reference sequence). The CDR3 here is CASSSRPAVVETQYF. The CDR3 DNA is TGTGCCAGCAGTTCACGACCTGCTGTGGTGGAGACCCAGTACTTC.

V gene TRBV2 combines with J gene TRBJ2-1; D gene uncertain. Per germline, CDR1 SNHLY and CDR2 FYNNEI. CDR3 length: 13 residues. Trimming took off 6 bases at V and 15 bases at J, with 21 bases between the two ends. The CDR3 sequence is CASRLGNNEFRFF. Here the CDR3 DNA reads TGTGCCAGCAGGCTAGGGAACAATGAGTTTCGGTTCTTC.

This clonotype was counted a few times. The chain joins TRBV9 to TRBJ2-3; the match to TRBD2 covers 8 bases. The CDR3 consists of 16 residues. Germline CDR1 and CDR2: SGDLS and YYNGEE. Germline trimming cut 0 bases from V and 4 bases from J; bases unmatched to any gene: 7. The CDR3 DNA is TGTGCCAGCAGCGTAGAAGGCGGGAGGATGGCAGATACGCAGTATTTT. This encodes CASSVEGGRMADTQYF. Combining the CDR3 with reference TRBV9 and TRBJ2-3 gives the whole variable domain DSGVTQTPKHLITATGQRVTLRCSPRSGDLSVYWYQQSLDQGLQFLIQYYNGEERAKGNILERFSAQQFPDLHSELNLSSLELGDSALYFCASSVEGGRMADTQYFGPGTRLTVL.

This clonotype was seen a handful of times. The rearrangement links TRBV6-5 to TRBJ1-1, with a possible D match to TRBD1 (5 bases). The CDR3 length is 17 residues. Germline-derived CDR1 and CDR2 are MNHEY and SVGAGI. Trimming pared 0 bases from V and 5 bases from J, leaving 19 bases between. CDR3: CASSYSGNGGSMTEAFF. The CDR3 region has the DNA TGTGCCAGCAGTTACTCGGGAAACGGGGGGTCTATGACTGAAGCTTTCTTT.

The V call is TRBV28, the J call TRBJ2-5; perhaps TRBD2 as D (5 bases). V lost 2 bases and J lost 7, with 14 bases in between. Germline assignment: CDR1 MDHEN and CDR2 SYDVKM. The CDR3 has 14 residues. CDR3 sequence reads: CASSLGVGGGTQYF. CDR3 coding DNA: TGTGCCAGCAGTTTAGGGGTCGGCGGAGGGACCCAGTACTTC.

The rearrangement links TRBV20-1 to TRBJ2-3; 10 bases are a match to TRBD2. V lost 8 bases and J lost 2; bases outside the gene matches: 7. The CDR3 is 14 amino acids. CDR1 is DFQATT, CDR2 SNEGSKA, per germline (reference sequence). Written as DNA, the CDR3 is TGCAGTTTAAGCGGGGGGGTTTACACAGATACGCAGTATTTT. Its protein is CSLSGGVYTDTQYF.

The chain couples TRBV4-3 to TRBJ1-1; D unclear. Trimming left V 4 bases short and J 1 base short, with 13 bases between. The CDR3 contains 15 residues. Per the germline V gene, CDR1 is LGHNA and CDR2 is YSLEER. CDR3 sequence: CASSPTAGPNTEAFF. The CDR3, as DNA: TGCGCCAGCAGCCCGACGGCAGGCCCGAACACTGAAGCTTTCTTT.

This clonotype has a single count. The chain links TRBV6-6 to TRBJ1-4; D remains unclear. The germline V and J ends were trimmed by 6 bases and 8 bases, with 4 bases remaining between them. CDR1 and CDR2 from the germline V gene are MNHNY and SVGAGI (reference sequence). CDR3 length: 10 residues. The CDR3 here is CASRHEKLFF. DNA for the CDR3: TGTGCCAGCAGACACGAAAAACTGTTTTTT.

This clonotype has more than one count but fewer than ten. The V call is TRBV6-5, the J call TRBJ2-1; D perhaps matches TRBD2 (5 bases). Trimming pared 4 bases from V and 3 bases from J, leaving 13 bases between. There are 15 residues in the CDR3. The germline V gene has CDR1 MNHEY and CDR2 SVGAGI. The CDR3 bases are TGTGCCAGCAGTTCCTCGAGCGGTGGCTACAATGAGCAGTTCTTC. Its protein is CASSSSSGGYNEQFF.

J is TRBJ2-1 and V is TRBV5-1; weak D call: TRBD1 (6 bases). The germline CDR1 and CDR2 sequences are SGHRS and YFSETQ. CDR3 length: 15 amino acids. V was cut by 4 bases and J by 1 base, with 12 bases left in between. The CDR3 loop is CASSEAGVSYNEQFF. The CDR3 region has the DNA TGCGCCAGCAGCGAAGCAGGGGTATCCTACAATGAGCAGTTCTTC.

The rearrangement links TRBV10-3 to TRBJ2-7, with 10 nucleotides matching TRBD1. J was trimmed by 1 base and V by 6 bases; bases with no gene match: 6. CDR3 size: 15 residues. CDR1 and CDR2 from the germline V gene are ENHRY and SYGVKD. The CDR3 loop is CAISPGTGVSYEQYF. The CDR3 coding sequence is TGTGCCATCAGCCCAGGGACAGGGGTTTCCTACGAGCAGTACTTC.

There are a few counts of this clonotype. The chain has TRBV6-2 or TRBV6-3 and TRBJ2-3; D is unclear. V dropped 2 bases and J dropped 7 bases, with 4 bases sitting between them. This CDR3 region has 11 residues. Germline CDR1 reads MNHEY; CDR2 reads SVGEGT. CDR3 in DNA: TGTGCCAGCAGTTACCGTAATACGCAGTATTTT. Translation gives CASSYRNTQYF.

This chain joins TRBV7-2 and TRBJ1-4; D remains unclear. V was cut by 1 base and J by 0 bases, with 3 bases left in between. Germline assignment: CDR1 SGHTA and CDR2 FQGNSA. The CDR3 consists of 14 residues. This CDR3 is CASSLVPTNEKLFF. DNA of the CDR3: TGTGCCAGCAGCTTAGTTCCAACTAATGAAAAACTGTTTTTT.

This clonotype was counted ten times or more. CDR3 coding DNA: TGTGCCAGCAGCCGTCGGGACGGAAACTATGGCTACACCTTC. Amino acid sequence: CASSRRDGNYGYTF. This sequence joins TRBV13 and TRBJ1-2; TRBD1 might be the D (5 bases). The length of the CDR3 is 14 residues. Trimming removed 5 bases at V and 2 bases at J, with 12 bases between. Looked up from germline, CDR1 is PRHDT and CDR2 is FYEKMQ (reference sequence).

The chain joins TRBV9 to TRBJ2-5; D possibly corresponds to TRBD2 (5 bases). CDR1 and CDR2 from the germline V gene are SGDLS and YYNGEE. This CDR3 is 15 amino acids long. V was cut by 0 bases and J by 1 base, with 10 bases left in between. The CDR3 DNA reads as TGTGCCAGCAGCGTAGGAGGGCTATCCCAAGAGACCCAGTACTTC. Encoded protein: CASSVGGLSQETQYF.

The rearrangement joins TRBV3-1 to TRBJ2-1, with 8 bases fitting TRBD2. The length of the CDR3 is 15 residues. V lost 4 bases and J lost 3; bases outside the gene matches: 5. Germline-derived CDR1 and CDR2 are LGHDT and YNNKEL (reference sequence). CDR3 sequence: CASSPCAGGYNEQFF. The CDR3 DNA reads as TGTGCCAGCAGCCCTTGCGCGGGGGGCTACAATGAGCAGTTCTTC.

This rearrangement joins TRBV25-1 to TRBJ1-2; D perhaps matches TRBD1 (5 bases). The V end was cut by 2 bases, the J end by 7 bases, with 8 bases between. Germline CDR1 is MGHDK and CDR2 is SYGVNS. The CDR3 contains 12 residues. The CDR3: CASSEGGAGYTF. The CDR3 DNA is TGTGCCAGCAGTGAAGGGGGTGCTGGCTACACCTTC.

This clonotype was counted only a few times. The chain employs TRBV7-2 and TRBJ2-7; the match to TRBD2 covers 8 bases. The CDR3 has 15 amino acids. Germline V gene data show CDR1 as SGHTA and CDR2 as FQGNSA. The junction had 9 bases not matched to a gene; V was cut back by 5 bases and J by 3 bases. Written as DNA, the CDR3 is TGTGCCAGCAGCCGAACTAGCGGAGGCGGCTACGAGCAGTACTTC. This encodes CASSRTSGGGYEQYF.